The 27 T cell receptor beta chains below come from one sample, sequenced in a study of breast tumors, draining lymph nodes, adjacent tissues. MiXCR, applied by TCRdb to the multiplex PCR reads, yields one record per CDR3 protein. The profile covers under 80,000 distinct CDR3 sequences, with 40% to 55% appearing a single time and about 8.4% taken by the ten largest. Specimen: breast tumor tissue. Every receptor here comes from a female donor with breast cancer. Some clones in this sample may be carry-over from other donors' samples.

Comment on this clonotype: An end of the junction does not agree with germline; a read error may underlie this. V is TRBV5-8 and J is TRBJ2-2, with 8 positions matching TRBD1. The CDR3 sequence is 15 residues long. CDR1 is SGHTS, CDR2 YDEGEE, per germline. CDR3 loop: CASNLETGATGELFF. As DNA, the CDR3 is TGTGCCAGCAACTTGGAGACAGGGGCCACCGGGGAGCTGTTTTTT.

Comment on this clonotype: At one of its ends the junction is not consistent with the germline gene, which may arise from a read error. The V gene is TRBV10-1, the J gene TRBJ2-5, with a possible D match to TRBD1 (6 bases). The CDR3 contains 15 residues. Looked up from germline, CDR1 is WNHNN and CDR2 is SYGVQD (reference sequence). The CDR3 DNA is TGCGTCAGCAGTGAAATGACAGGCGGCCAAGAGACCCAGTACTTC. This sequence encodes CVSSEMTGGQETQYF.

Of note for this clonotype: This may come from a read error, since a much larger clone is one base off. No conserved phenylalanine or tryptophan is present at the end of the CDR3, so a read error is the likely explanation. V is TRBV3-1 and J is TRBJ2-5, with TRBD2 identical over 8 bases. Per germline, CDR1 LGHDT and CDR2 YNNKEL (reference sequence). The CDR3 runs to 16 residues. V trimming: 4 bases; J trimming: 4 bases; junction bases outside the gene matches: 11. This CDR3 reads CASSPRVGGAVETQYV. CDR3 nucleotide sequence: TGTGCCAGCAGCCCCAGGGTCGGGGGGGCGGTAGAGACCCAGTACGTC.

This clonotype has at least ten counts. The CDR3, as DNA: TGTGCCAGCTCACCAAGTCCTGGCAGGGGGGATGGCTACACCTTC. It translates to CASSPSPGRGDGYTF. The chain combines TRBV18 with TRBJ1-2, with TRBD1 matching 7 bases. The CDR3 has 15 residues. Losses at the gene ends were 2 bases for V and 6 bases for J; bases not matched to a gene: 9. Germline V gene lookup returns CDR1 KGHSH and CDR2 LQKENI.

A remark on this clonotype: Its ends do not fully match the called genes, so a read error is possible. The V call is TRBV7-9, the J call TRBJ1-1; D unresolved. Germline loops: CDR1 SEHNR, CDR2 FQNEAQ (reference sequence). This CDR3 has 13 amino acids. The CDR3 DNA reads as TGTGCCAGCAGCCCGTGTATGAACACTGAAACTTTCTTT. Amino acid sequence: CASSPCMNTETFF.

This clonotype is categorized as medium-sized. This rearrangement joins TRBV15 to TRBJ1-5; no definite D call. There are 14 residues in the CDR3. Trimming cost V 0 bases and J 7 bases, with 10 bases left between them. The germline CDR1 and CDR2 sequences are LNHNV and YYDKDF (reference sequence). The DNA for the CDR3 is TGTGCCACCAGCAGAGATCGTGGGGAGCAGCCCCAGCATTTT. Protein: CATSRDRGEQPQHF.

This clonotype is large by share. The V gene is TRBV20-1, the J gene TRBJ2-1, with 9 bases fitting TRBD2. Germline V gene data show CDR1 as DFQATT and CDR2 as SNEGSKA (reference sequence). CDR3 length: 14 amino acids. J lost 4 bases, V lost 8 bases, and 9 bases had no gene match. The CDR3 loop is CSTVAGEVYNEQFF. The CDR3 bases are TGCAGTACTGTAGCGGGAGAGGTGTACAATGAGCAGTTCTTC.

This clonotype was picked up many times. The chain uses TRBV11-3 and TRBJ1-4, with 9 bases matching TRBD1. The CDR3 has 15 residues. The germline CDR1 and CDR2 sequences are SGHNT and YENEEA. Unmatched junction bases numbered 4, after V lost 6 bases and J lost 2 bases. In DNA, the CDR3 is TGTGCCAGCAGTCGAGGACAGGGGACTAATGAAAAACTGTTTTTT. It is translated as CASSRGQGTNEKLFF.

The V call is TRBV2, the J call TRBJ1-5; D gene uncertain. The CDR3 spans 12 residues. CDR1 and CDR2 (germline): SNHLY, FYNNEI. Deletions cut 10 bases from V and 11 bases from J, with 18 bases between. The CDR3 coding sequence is TGTGCCACCTCCGGGAAACAAGAGACCCAGCATTTT. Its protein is CATSGKQETQHF.

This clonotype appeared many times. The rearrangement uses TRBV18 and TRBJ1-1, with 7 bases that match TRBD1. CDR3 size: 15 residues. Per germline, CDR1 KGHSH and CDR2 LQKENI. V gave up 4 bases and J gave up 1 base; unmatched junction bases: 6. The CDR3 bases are TGTGCCAGCTCACAACGGACAGGAAAGAACACTGAAGCTTTCTTT. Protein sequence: CASSQRTGKNTEAFF.

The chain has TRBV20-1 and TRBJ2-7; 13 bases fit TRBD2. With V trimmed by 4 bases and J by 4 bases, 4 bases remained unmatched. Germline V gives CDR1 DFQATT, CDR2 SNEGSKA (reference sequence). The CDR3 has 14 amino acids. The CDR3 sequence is CSAKGLAGQYEQYF. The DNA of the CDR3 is TGCAGTGCTAAGGGACTAGCGGGACAGTACGAGCAGTACTTC.

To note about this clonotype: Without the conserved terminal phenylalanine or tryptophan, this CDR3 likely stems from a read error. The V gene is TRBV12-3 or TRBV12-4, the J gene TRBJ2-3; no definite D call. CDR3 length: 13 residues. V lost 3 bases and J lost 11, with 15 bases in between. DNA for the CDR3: TGTGCCAGCAGTTTTCTACAGTACAATGAGCAGTATTCT. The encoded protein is CASSFLQYNEQYS.

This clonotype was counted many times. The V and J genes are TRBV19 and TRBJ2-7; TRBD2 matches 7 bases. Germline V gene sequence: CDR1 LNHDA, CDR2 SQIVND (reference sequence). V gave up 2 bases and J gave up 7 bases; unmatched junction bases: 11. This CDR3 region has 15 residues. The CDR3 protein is CASSIWLADSYEQYF. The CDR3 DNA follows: TGTGCCAGTAGTATATGGCTAGCGGACTCATATGAGCAGTACTTC.

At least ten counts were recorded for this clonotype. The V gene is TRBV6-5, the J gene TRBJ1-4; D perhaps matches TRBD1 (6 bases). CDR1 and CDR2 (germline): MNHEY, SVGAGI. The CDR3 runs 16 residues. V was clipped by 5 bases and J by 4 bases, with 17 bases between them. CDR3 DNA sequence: TGTGCCAGCAGTCACACCTCGGGGGGCCGTAATGAAAAACTGTTTTTT. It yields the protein CASSHTSGGRNEKLFF.

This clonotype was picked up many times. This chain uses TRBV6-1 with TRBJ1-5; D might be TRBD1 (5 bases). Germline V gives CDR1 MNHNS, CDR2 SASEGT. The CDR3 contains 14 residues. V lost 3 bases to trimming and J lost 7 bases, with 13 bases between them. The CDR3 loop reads CASSDLGVGQPQHF. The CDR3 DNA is TGTGCCAGCAGTGATTTAGGGGTAGGACAGCCCCAGCATTTT.

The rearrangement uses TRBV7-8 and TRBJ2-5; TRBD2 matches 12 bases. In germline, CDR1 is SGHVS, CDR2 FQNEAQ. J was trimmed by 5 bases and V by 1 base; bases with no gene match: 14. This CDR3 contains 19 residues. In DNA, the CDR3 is TGTGCCAGCAGCTTAGTCTTCCGGGCTAGCGGGAGGGCCGGGGAGACCCAGTACTTC. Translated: CASSLVFRASGRAGETQYF.

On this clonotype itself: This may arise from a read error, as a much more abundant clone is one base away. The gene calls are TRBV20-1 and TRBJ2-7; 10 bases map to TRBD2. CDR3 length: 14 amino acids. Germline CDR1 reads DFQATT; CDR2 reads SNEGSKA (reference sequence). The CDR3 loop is CRAITSGASSEQYF. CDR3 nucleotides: TGCAGAGCTATCACTAGCGGGGCCTCCTCCGAGCAGTACTTC.

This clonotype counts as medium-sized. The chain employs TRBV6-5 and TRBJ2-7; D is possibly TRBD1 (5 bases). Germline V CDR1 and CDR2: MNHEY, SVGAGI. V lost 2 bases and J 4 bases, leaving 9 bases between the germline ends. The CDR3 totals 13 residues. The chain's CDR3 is CASSYLQGYEQYF. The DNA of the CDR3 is TGTGCCAGCAGTTACCTTCAGGGTTACGAGCAGTACTTC.

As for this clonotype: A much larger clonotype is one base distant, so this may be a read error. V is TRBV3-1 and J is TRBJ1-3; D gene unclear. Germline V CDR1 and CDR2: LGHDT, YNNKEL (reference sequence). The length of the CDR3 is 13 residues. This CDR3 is CPSSQGNGNTIYF. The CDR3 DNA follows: TGTCCCAGCAGCCAAGGTAACGGAAACACCATATATTTT.

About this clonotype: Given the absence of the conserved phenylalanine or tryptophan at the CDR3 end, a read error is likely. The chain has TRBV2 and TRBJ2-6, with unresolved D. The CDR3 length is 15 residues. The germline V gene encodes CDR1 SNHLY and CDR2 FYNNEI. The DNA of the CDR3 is TGTGCCAGCATCACCGACATCTCTAGGGCCAACGTCCTGACTCTC. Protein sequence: CASITDISRANVLTL.

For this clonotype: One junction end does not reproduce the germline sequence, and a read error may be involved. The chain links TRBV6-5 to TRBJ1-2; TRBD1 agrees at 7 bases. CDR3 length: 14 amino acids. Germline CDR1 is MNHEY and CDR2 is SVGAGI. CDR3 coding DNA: TGTGCCAGCAGTCACTCCGGAGGACAGGAGGGCTACACCTTC. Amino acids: CASSHSGGQEGYTF.

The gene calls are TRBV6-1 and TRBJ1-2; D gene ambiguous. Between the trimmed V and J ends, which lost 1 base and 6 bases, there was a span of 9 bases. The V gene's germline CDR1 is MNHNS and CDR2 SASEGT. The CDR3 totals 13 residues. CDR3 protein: CASSEEGQNGYTF. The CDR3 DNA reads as TGTGCCAGCAGTGAAGAAGGTCAGAATGGCTACACCTTC.

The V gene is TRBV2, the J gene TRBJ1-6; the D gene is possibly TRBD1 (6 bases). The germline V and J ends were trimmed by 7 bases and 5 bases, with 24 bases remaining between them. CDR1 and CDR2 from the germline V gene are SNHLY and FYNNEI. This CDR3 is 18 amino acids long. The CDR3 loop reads CASITGKKVLEDNSPLHF. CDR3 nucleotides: TGTGCCAGCATCACAGGGAAGAAAGTATTAGAGGATAATTCACCCCTCCACTTT.

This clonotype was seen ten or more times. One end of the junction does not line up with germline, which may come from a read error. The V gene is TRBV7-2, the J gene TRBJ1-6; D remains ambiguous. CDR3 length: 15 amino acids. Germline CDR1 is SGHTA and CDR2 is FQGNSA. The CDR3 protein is CASTLRVSPDSPLHF. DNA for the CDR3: TGTGCCAGCACCTTACGGGTCTCCCCCGATTCACCCCTCCACTTT. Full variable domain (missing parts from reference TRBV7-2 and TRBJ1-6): GAGVSQSPSNKVTEKGKDVELRCDPISGHTALYWYRQSLGQGLEFLIYFQGNSAPDKSGLPSDRFSAERTGGSVSTLTIQRTQQEDSAVYLCASTLRVSPDSPLHFGNGTRLTVT.

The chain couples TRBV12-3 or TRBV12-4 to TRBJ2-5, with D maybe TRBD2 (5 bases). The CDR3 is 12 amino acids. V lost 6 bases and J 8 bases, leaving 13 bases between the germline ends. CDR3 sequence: CASSPGSSTQYF. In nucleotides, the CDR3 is TGTGCCAGCAGCCCGGGGTCGTCAACCCAGTACTTC.

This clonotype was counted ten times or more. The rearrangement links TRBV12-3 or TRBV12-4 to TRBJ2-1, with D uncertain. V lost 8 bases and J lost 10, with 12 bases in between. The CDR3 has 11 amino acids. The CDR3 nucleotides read TGTGCCAGCCACGGTGGGCAAGAGCAGTTCTTC. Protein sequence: CASHGGQEQFF.

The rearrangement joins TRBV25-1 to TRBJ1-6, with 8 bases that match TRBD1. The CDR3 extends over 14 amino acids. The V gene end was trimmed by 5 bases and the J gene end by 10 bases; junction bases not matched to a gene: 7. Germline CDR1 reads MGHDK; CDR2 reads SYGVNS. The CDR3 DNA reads TGTGCCAGCAGTTGGACAGGGCCGTCGTCACCCCTCCACTTT. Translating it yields CASSWTGPSSPLHF.